The source of this TCR beta chain is a study of circulating and synovial CD4+ cells in juvenile arthritis (TCRdb year 2014). Background on the whole study: Within each patient, the study compared the TCRbeta CDR3 repertoires of three groups: circulating HLA-DR+ CD4 T cells, bulk blood CD4 T cells, and synovial CD4 T cells. Repertoire sequencing aimed to confirm that a circulating synovial-like CD4 T cell subset was enriched in synovial clonotypes.

In regard to this clone: The target of this receptor is not known. Base qualities are not recorded, but no much larger clone differs from it by a single base.

Summary of the overall study and its limitations: CPL and bulk blood CD4 samples differed in T cell genome counts by at least an order of magnitude, so sample-size effects were addressed. Because overlap with synovium rose as sequencing depth increased, the measured fractions of shared clonotypes likely underestimated the overlap of the full repertoire. Circulating pathogenic-like lymphocytes clustered with synovial T cells and shared a substantially higher fraction of CDR3 sequences with synovium than bulk blood. Synovial and circulating pathogenic-like lymphocyte repertoires were less diverse than bulk blood CD4 repertoires, with some CPL samples as oligoclonal as synovium. No difference between circulating pathogenic-like lymphocytes and bulk blood T cells was detected by traditional Vbeta family usage analysis.

Donors of the sequenced samples were patients with active juvenile idiopathic arthritis. Cells were sorted right after thawing, and dead cells were excluded with Live/Dead Fixable Near-IR Stain. The library was produced with the immunoSEQ multiplex PCR assay. An external provider carried out the TCRbeta CDR3 sequencing as a commercial service. Under the source paper's analysis protocol: The analyses used productive nucleotide sequences together with amino acid sequences obtained by in silico translation. To equalise sample size, diversity was assessed as Renyi entropy across alpha values by taking the median of 200 repeated subsamples. Pairwise repertoire distance was calculated as one minus the Chao-modified Jaccard index, correcting for under-sampling, and used for clustering. Frequency-weighted overlap with synovial clonotypes was computed over 200 sample sizes, 200 draws without replacement each, and reported at the smaller sample's size. This immuneACCESS table, as held by TCRdb, lists in-frame sequences with V and J called but not all clones. Of the missing ones, under half trace to an unresolved V gene in checked studies; the others have no known cause. For V, J and clone size, that table is used; D and trimming come from the DNA. The sample table shows about 32,000 clones, and roughly 96% are seen once. The ten largest clonotypes hold 0.55% to 0.85% of the sample.

The CDR3 contains 15 residues, cysteine and phenylalanine counted. The kept DNA is CDR3 alone, 45 bases in frame from the first base. Taken from the germline V gene, the CDR1 and CDR2 loops are SGDLS and YYNGEE. Trimming costs V 0 bases and J 5 bases, and their ends lie 9 bases apart. This clonotype originated in a human donor with juvenile idiopathic arthritis. The sequence joins TRBV9 to TRBJ1-6, with TRBD1 as a weak D call on 5 bases. The sample taken for sequencing was CD4+ T cells from blood. This receptor has the CDR3 CASSVGTGHNSPLHF. Here is the DNA: TGTGCCAGCAGCGTAGGAACAGGTCATAATTCACCCCTCCACTTT.